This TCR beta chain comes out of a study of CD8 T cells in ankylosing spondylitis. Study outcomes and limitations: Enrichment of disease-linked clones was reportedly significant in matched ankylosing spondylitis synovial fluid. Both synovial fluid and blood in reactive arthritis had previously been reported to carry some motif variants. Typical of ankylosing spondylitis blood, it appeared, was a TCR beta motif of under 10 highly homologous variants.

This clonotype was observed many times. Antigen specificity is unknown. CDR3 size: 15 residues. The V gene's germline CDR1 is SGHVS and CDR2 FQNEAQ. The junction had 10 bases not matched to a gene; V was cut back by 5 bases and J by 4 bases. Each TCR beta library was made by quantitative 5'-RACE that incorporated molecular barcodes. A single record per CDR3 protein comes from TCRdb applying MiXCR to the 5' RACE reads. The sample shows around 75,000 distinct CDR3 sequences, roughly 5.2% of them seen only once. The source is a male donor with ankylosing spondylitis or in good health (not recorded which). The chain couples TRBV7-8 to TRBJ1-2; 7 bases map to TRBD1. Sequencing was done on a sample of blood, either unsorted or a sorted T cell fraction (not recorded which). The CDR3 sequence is CASSPHRDSAYGYTF. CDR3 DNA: TGTGCCAGCAGCCCGCACCGGGACAGCGCCTATGGCTACACCTTC.